This passage covers 5 T cell receptor beta chains from one sample sequenced in a study of cytomegalovirus exposure and HLA in healthy donors. This PCR relied on a set of 60 Vbeta primers and 13 Jbeta primers. The repertoire was sequenced with immunoSEQ multiplex PCR; TCRdb's copy has only in-frame clones and lacks some. The sample records over 200,000 clones, approximately 87% being singletons. The sample was PBMCs. These receptors came from a human donor in good health.

This clone is a singleton in its sample. The V call is TRBV9, the J call TRBJ1-5; a possible D gene is TRBD1 (5 bases). In germline, CDR1 is SGDLS, CDR2 YYNGEE. With 0 bases removed from V and 9 bases from J, the gap between germline ends came to 13 bases. The CDR3 totals 14 residues. CDR3 nucleotide sequence: TGTGCCAGCAGCGTAGAACAGGAAGGGCGGCCCCAGCATTTT. It encodes CASSVEQEGRPQHF.

The chain uses TRBV27 and TRBJ2-5, with 7 bases lining up with TRBD2. Germline values: CDR1 MNHEY, CDR2 SMNVEV (reference sequence). With V trimmed by 5 bases and J by 1 base, 7 bases remained unmatched. CDR3 length: 15 amino acids. The CDR3 DNA follows: TGTGCCAGCAGTGCCTCGGGGGGATCCCAAGAGACCCAGTACTTC. This codes for CASSASGGSQETQYF.

V usage is TRBV7-5 and J usage is TRBJ1-3; the D segment call TRBD1 is taken from the table without a DNA check. TRBV7-5 is shown as a pseudogene. The CDR3 has 16 amino acids. The CDR3 here is CARSGGTGLSGNTIYF. DNA of the CDR3: TGTGCCAGAAGCGGAGGGACAGGACTATCTGGAAACACCATATATTTT.

The chain employs TRBV13 and TRBJ1-1, with 9 bases aligning to TRBD1. Germline CDR1 is PRHDT and CDR2 is FYEKMQ (reference sequence). V lost 3 bases to trimming and J lost 3 bases; unmatched junction nucleotides: 5. This CDR3 has 15 amino acids. The CDR3 sequence is CASSFPGQGHTEAFF. The DNA of the CDR3 is TGTGCCAGCAGCTTCCCGGGACAGGGTCACACTGAAGCTTTCTTT.

This clone was seen more than once but under ten times. The chain couples TRBV28 to TRBJ1-4; TRBD1 agrees at 10 bases. This CDR3 is 14 amino acids long. V was clipped by 6 bases and J by 7 bases; unmatched bases: 5. CDR1 is MDHEN, CDR2 SYDVKM, per germline. The CDR3 loop is CASRGTGDLEKLFF. The CDR3 coding sequence is TGTGCCAGCAGGGGGACAGGGGATCTTGAAAAACTGTTTTTT.